This TCR beta chain is drawn from a study of technical replicates of blood from several donors. Sequenced by immunoSEQ multiplex PCR; TCRdb stores in-frame clones only, minus some. Among 70,000 to 85,000 clones listed, around 97% were seen once. This CDR3 is built from 15 residues. The V gene's germline CDR1 is WNHNN and CDR2 SYGVQD (reference sequence). Trimming took 1 base from V and 2 from J; bases not matched to a gene: 2. The specimen was T cells isolated from PBMCs. The chain combines TRBV10-1 with TRBJ2-7, with 10 positions matching TRBD1. The sequence came from a human donor in good health. CDR3 in DNA: TGCGCCAGCAGTGAGTGGACAGGGGGAACCTACGAGCAGTACTTC. Translation gives CASSEWTGGTYEQYF.